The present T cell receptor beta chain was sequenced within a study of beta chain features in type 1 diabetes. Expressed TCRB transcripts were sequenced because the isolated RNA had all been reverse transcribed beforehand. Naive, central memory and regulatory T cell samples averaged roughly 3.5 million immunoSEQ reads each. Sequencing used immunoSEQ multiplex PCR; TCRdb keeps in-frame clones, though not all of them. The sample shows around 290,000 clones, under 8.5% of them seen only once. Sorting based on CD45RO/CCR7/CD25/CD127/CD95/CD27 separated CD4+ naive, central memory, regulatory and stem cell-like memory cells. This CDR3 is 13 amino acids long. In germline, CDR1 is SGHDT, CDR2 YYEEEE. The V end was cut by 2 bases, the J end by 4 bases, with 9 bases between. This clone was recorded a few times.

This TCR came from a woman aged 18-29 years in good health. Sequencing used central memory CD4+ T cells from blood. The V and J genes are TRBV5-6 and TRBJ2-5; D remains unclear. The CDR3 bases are TGTGCCAGCAGCTTCAGATCTCGAGAGACCCAGTACTTC. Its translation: CASSFRSRETQYF.